These 13 T cell receptor beta chains were sequenced from one sample in a study of PD-1 blockade in classical Hodgkin lymphoma. TCRdb's table, derived via immunoSEQ multiplex PCR, lists solely in-frame clones and lacks some. The sample lists around 60,000 clones, 90% to 95% seen once, with around 8% in the top ten. As to time point: cycle 4 day 1 (C4D1), after six to seven weeks of nivolumab. Following autologous stem cell transplantation, relapse occurred in every patient, and exposure to brentuximab vedotin varied. Sample: peripheral blood mononuclear cells (PBMCs), taken before the fourth cycle of nivolumab. The receptors were gathered from a human donor with classical Hodgkin lymphoma.

The chain is built from TRBV28 and TRBJ2-1; TRBD2 matches at 7 bases. CDR1 is MDHEN, CDR2 SYDVKM, per germline. This CDR3 has 17 amino acids. V lost 2 bases, J lost 2 bases, and 9 bases stayed unmatched. CDR3 bases: TGTGCCAGCAGTTTACGCCTGGGACTATCCCCCTACAATGAGCAGTTCTTC. It codes for CASSLRLGLSPYNEQFF. Variable domain in full (rest from reference TRBV28 and TRBJ2-1): DVKVTQSSRYLVKRTGEKVFLECVQDMDHENMFWYRQDPGLGLRLIYFSYDVKMKEKGDIPEGYSVSREKKERFSLILESASTNQTSMYLCASSLRLGLSPYNEQFFGPGTRLTVL.

The CDR3 here is CASSWGLAGNNEQFF. CDR3 bases: TGTGCCAGCAGCTGGGGACTAGCGGGAAACAATGAGCAGTTCTTC. The chain uses TRBV7-9 and TRBJ2-1; 13 bases match TRBD2. V shed 4 bases, J shed 5 bases, and the junction held 2 bases outside the gene matches. This CDR3 is 15 amino acids long. From germline, CDR1 is SEHNR and CDR2 FQNEAQ (reference sequence).

The chain links TRBV7-9 to TRBJ1-6, with D perhaps matching TRBD1 (5 bases). Germline V lookup: CDR1 SEHNR, CDR2 FQNEAQ (reference sequence). This CDR3 is 14 amino acids long. Trimming shortened V by 5 bases and J by 9 bases, and 14 bases separated the two germline ends. CDR3 in DNA: TGTGCCAGCAGCGACGGGGCGGGGGTTTCACCCCTCCACTTT. Translating it yields CASSDGAGVSPLHF. Together with reference TRBV7-9 and TRBJ1-6, the CDR3 gives the full variable domain: DTGVSQNPRHKITKRGQNVTFRCDPISEHNRLYWYRQTLGQGPEFLTYFQNEAQLEKSRLLSDRFSAERPKGSFSTLEIQRTEQGDSAMYLCASSDGAGVSPLHFGNGTRLTVT.

V and J are TRBV19 and TRBJ2-2, with 12 bases matching TRBD1. The CDR3 sequence is 16 residues long. V gave up 5 bases and J gave up 8 bases; unmatched junction bases: 9. Per germline, CDR1 LNHDA and CDR2 SQIVND (reference sequence). The chain's CDR3 is CASSARGTGGAGELFF. CDR3 bases: TGTGCCAGTAGTGCTAGAGGGACAGGGGGCGCGGGGGAGCTGTTTTTT.

The chain has TRBV2 and TRBJ2-3; D is unresolved. The germline gives CDR1 SNHLY, CDR2 FYNNEI. V dropped 2 bases and J dropped 2 bases, with 11 bases sitting between them. The CDR3 spans 15 residues. CDR3 in DNA: TGTGCCAGCAGTGAATGGCTCGGGCCCACAGATACGCAGTATTTT. Residues: CASSEWLGPTDTQYF.

V and J are TRBV5-1 and TRBJ2-5; possibly TRBD1 for D (6 bases). Germline assignment: CDR1 SGHRS and CDR2 YFSETQ. This CDR3 spans 15 amino acids. The V and J ends lost 3 bases and 5 bases respectively, with 17 bases between them. CDR3 sequence: CASSSPRGGVETQYF. As DNA, the CDR3 is TGCGCCAGCAGCTCCCCCCGTGGGGGCGTGGAGACCCAGTACTTC.

The chain employs TRBV9 and TRBJ2-5; tentatively, D is TRBD2 (7 bases). CDR3 length: 15 amino acids. The V gene's germline CDR1 is SGDLS and CDR2 YYNGEE. The V end was cut by 3 bases, the J end by 1 base, with 13 bases between. CDR3 sequence reads: CASSAYGGPQETQYF. CDR3 nucleotides: TGTGCCAGCAGCGCCTACGGGGGGCCCCAAGAGACCCAGTACTTC.

In this sample, this clone turned up once. The gene calls are TRBV15 and TRBJ2-3; D not resolved. This CDR3 comprises 12 residues. V was clipped by 3 bases and J by 3 bases, with 4 bases between them. Per germline, CDR1 LNHNV and CDR2 YYDKDF (reference sequence). In nucleotides, the CDR3 is TGTGCCACCAGCAGGGGGACAGATACGCAGTATTTT. This codes for CATSRGTDTQYF.

Only one count was recorded for this clone. Written as DNA, the CDR3 is TGTGCCAGCAGCTTAGTGGGAGGGATTTACGAGCAGTACTTC. Amino acids: CASSLVGGIYEQYF. The rearrangement joins TRBV7-9 to TRBJ2-7; 7 bases are a match to TRBD2. This CDR3 contains 14 residues. Germline values: CDR1 SEHNR, CDR2 FQNEAQ (reference sequence). The ends lost 1 base at V and 4 bases at J; junction bases unmatched: 4.

The J gene is TRBJ2-1, the V gene TRBV5-4; 9 nucleotides align to TRBD2. The CDR3 covers 15 residues. V lost 4 bases and J lost 4; bases outside the gene matches: 6. Per germline, CDR1 SGHNT and CDR2 YYREEE (reference sequence). In nucleotides, the CDR3 is TGTGCCAGCAGCCCCGCGGGAGGGCCTTACAATGAGCAGTTCTTC. Amino acid sequence: CASSPAGGPYNEQFF.

The chain is built from TRBV28 and TRBJ2-5, with a weak D call TRBD2 (7 bases). V lost 6 bases, J lost 5 bases, and 16 bases lay in between. Germline V gives CDR1 MDHEN, CDR2 SYDVKM. This CDR3 contains 14 residues. DNA for the CDR3: TGTGCCAGCAGCCCCGCGGGGGCGACGGAGACCCAGTACTTC. Amino acid sequence: CASSPAGATETQYF. Full variable domain (outside the CDR3, taken from reference TRBV28 and TRBJ2-5): DVKVTQSSRYLVKRTGEKVFLECVQDMDHENMFWYRQDPGLGLRLIYFSYDVKMKEKGDIPEGYSVSREKKERFSLILESASTNQTSMYLCASSPAGATETQYFGPGTRLLVL.

The J gene is TRBJ2-7, the V gene TRBV27; perhaps TRBD1 as D (6 bases). CDR1 and CDR2 (germline): MNHEY, SMNVEV (reference sequence). The CDR3 is 13 residues long. Deletions cut 5 bases from V and 5 bases from J, with 13 bases between. The CDR3, as DNA: TGTGCCAGCAGTCAAACAGGGTGGAACGAGCAGTACTTC. Its translation: CASSQTGWNEQYF.

The V gene is TRBV5-4, the J gene TRBJ2-3; TRBD2 matches at 10 bases. Per germline, CDR1 SGHNT and CDR2 YYREEE (reference sequence). The CDR3 covers 16 residues. Losses at the gene ends were 0 bases for V and 5 bases for J; bases not matched to a gene: 6. The CDR3 region has the DNA TGTGCCAGCAGCTTGGGGTCTAGCGGGAGCTTAGATACGCAGTATTTT. This translates into CASSLGSSGSLDTQYF.